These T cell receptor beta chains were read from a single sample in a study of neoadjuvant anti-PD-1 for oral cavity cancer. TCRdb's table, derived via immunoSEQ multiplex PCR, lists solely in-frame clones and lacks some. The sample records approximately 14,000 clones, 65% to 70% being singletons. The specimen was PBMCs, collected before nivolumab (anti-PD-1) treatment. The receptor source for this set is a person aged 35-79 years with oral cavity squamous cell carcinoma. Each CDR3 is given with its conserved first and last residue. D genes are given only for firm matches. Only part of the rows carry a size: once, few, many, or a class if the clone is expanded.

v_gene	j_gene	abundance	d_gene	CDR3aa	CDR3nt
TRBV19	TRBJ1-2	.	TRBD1	CASTGTGGLGNYGYTF	TGTGCCAGTACCGGGACAGGGGGCTTGGGAAACTATGGCTACACCTTC
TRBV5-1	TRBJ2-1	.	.	CASSWDTNHQFF	TGCGCCAGCAGCTGGGACACAAATCATCAGTTCTTC
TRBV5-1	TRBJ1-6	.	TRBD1	CASKPTGGPSSYNSPLHF	TGCGCCAGCAAACCGACAGGGGGCCCTAGCTCCTATAATTCACCCCTCCACTTT
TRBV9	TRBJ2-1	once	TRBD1	CASSPQTGTVQSSYNEQFF	TGTGCCAGCAGCCCACAAACCGGGACAGTACAAAGCTCCTACAATGAGCAGTTCTTC
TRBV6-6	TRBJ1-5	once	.	CASRVQGNSNQPQHF	TGTGCCAGCAGGGTCCAGGGGAATAGCAATCAGCCCCAGCATTTT
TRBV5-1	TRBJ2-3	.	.	CASLQGPGDTQYF	TGCGCCAGCCTACAGGGCCCCGGGGATACGCAGTATTTT
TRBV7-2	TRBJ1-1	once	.	CASSFSAEAFF	TGTGCCAGCAGCTTCTCAGCCGAAGCTTTCTTT
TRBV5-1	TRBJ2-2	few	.	CASSLAQVRTGELFF	TGCGCCAGCAGCTTGGCCCAAGTGCGCACCGGGGAGCTGTTTTTT
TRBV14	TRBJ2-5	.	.	CASSRTAQETQYF	TGTGCCAGCAGCCGGACAGCACAAGAGACCCAGTACTTC
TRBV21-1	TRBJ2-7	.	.	CASSRKIRAQLSSYEQYF	TGTGCCAGCAGCAGAAAAATCCGGGCCCAGCTGAGCTCCTACGAGCAGTACTTC
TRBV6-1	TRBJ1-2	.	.	CATWTGVSGYTF	TGTGCCACCTGGACGGGGGTTAGTGGCTACACCTTC
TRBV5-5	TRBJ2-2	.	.	CASSLGLALNTGELFF	TGTGCCAGCAGCTTGGGGCTAGCGCTGAACACCGGGGAGCTGTTTTTT
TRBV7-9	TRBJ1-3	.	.	CASSDRGVNTIYF	TGTGCCAGCAGCGACCGGGGCGTAAACACCATATATTTT
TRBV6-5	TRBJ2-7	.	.	CASRVGGAHEQYF	TGTGCCAGCCGGGTAGGGGGAGCTCACGAGCAGTACTTC
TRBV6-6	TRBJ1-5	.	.	CASSPNQPQHF	TGTGCCAGCAGCCCAAATCAGCCCCAGCATTTT
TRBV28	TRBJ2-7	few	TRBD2	CASSQGLAGAWQYF	TGTGCCAGCAGTCAAGGACTAGCGGGAGCTTGGCAGTACTTC
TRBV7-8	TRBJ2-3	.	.	CASSLDRDRGSTDTQYF	TGTGCCAGCAGCTTAGACCGGGACCGAGGAAGCACAGATACGCAGTATTTT
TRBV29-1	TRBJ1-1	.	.	CSVVRGGYTEAFF	TGCAGCGTCGTCCGGGGGGGGTACACTGAAGCTTTCTTT
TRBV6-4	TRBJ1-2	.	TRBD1	CASSDPFLTGGGYTF	TGTGCCAGCAGTGATCCATTCCTCACAGGGGGCGGCTACACCTTC
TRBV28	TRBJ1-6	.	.	CASSPGGGNSPLHF	TGTGCCAGCAGCCCGGGGGGCGGAAATTCACCCCTCCACTTT
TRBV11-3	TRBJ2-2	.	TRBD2	CASSWTSGRSTGELFF	TGTGCCAGCAGCTGGACTAGCGGGAGGAGCACCGGGGAGCTGTTTTTT
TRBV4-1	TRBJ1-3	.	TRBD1	CASSQALTGGRNTIYF	TGCGCCAGCAGCCAGGCATTGACAGGGGGTCGAAACACCATATATTTT
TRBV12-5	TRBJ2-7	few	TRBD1	CASGPGQVNYEQYF	TGTGCTAGTGGTCCCGGACAGGTCAACTACGAGCAGTACTTC
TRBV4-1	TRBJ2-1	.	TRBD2	CASSRLFAGEYEQFF	TGCGCCAGCAGCCGTCTTTTTGCGGGGGAATATGAGCAGTTCTTC
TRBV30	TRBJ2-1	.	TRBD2	CAWRKRGLNEQFF	TGTGCCTGGAGGAAGCGGGGCCTAAATGAGCAGTTCTTC
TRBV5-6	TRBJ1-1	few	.	CASSLRGTEAFF	TGTGCCAGCAGCTTGCGGGGCACTGAAGCTTTCTTT
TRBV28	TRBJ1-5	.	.	CASSPAWDGQPQHF	TGTGCCAGCAGTCCTGCCTGGGACGGTCAGCCCCAGCATTTT
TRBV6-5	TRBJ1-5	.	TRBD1	CASSYRTGVGQPQHF	TGTGCCAGCAGTTATAGGACAGGGGTTGGTCAGCCCCAGCATTTT
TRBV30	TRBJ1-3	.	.	CAWLFPGAPGNTIYF	TGTGCCTGGCTTTTCCCAGGGGCCCCGGGAAACACCATATATTTT
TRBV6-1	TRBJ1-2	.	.	CASNPARDYGYTF	TGTGCCAGCAATCCGGCCAGGGACTATGGCTACACCTTC
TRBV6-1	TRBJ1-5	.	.	CASSGPSANSNQPQHF	TGTGCCAGCAGTGGGCCCAGCGCTAATAGCAATCAGCCCCAGCATTTT
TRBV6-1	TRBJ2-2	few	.	CASSEGASPGELFF	TGTGCCAGCAGTGAAGGGGCTAGTCCCGGGGAGCTGTTTTTT
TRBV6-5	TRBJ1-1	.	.	CASSSRGPGTEAFF	TGTGCCAGCAGTTCCAGGGGTCCCGGCACTGAAGCTTTCTTT
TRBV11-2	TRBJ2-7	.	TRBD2	CASSTGLAGIEQYF	TGTGCCAGCAGCACGGGACTAGCAGGGATCGAGCAGTACTTC
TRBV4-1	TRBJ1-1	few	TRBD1	CASSQEGDRANTEAFF	TGCGCCAGCAGCCAAGAAGGGGACAGGGCGAACACTGAAGCTTTCTTT
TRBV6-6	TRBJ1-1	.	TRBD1	CASHRQGSYTEAFF	TGTGCCAGTCATCGACAGGGAAGTTACACTGAAGCTTTCTTT
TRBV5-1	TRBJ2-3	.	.	CASSRETDTQYF	TGCGCCAGCAGCAGGGAGACAGATACGCAGTATTTT
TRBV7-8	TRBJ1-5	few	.	CASSLDGTNNQPQHF	TGTGCCAGCAGCTTAGACGGGACAAATAATCAGCCCCAGCATTTT
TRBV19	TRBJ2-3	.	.	CASSRRRDTQYF	TGTGCCAGTAGTAGGAGGAGAGATACGCAGTATTTT
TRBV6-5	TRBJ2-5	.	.	CASSYEGWGGETQYF	TGTGCCAGCAGTTATGAAGGATGGGGCGGGGAGACCCAGTACTTC
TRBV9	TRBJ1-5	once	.	CASSVDSGQPQHF	TGTGCCAGCAGCGTAGATTCGGGTCAGCCCCAGCATTTT
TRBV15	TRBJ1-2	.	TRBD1	CATSSDRGIHGYTF	TGTGCCACCAGCTCGGACAGGGGGATCCATGGCTACACCTTC
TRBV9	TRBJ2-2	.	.	CASSVQAGAGTGELFF	TGTGCCAGCAGCGTACAGGCCGGGGCTGGCACCGGGGAGCTGTTTTTT
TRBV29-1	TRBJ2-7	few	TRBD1	CSVAGQGLYEQYF	TGCAGCGTTGCGGGACAGGGCCTTTACGAGCAGTACTTC
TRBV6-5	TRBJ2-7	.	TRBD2	CASRLGRGAPYEQYF	TGTGCCAGCAGACTCGGGAGGGGTGCGCCCTACGAGCAGTACTTC